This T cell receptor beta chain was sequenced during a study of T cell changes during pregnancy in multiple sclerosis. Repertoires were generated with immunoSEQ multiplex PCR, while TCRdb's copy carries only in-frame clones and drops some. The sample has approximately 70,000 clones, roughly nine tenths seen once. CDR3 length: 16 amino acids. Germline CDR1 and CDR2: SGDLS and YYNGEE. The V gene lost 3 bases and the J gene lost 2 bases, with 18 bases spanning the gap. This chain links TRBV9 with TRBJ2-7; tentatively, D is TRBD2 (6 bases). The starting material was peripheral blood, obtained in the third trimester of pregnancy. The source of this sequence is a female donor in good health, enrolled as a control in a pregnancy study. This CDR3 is CASSAEGSGRAYEQYF. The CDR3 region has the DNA TGTGCCAGCAGCGCCGAGGGTAGCGGTCGGGCCTACGAGCAGTACTTC.